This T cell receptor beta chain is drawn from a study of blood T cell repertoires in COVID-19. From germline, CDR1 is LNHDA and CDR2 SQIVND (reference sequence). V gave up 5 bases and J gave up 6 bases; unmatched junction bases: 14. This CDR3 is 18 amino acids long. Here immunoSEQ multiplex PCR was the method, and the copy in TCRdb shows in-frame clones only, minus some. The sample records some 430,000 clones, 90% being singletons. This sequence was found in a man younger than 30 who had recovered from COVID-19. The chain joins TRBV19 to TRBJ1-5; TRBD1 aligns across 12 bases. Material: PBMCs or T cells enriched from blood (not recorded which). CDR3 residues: CASSLRDRGLSFGQPQHF. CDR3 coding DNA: TGTGCCAGTAGTCTACGGGACAGGGGGCTGAGTTTCGGTCAGCCCCAGCATTTT.